This T cell receptor beta chain was obtained from a study of T cell responses to AZD1222 COVID-19 vaccine (dated by TCRdb to about 2021). For the wider study: Because spike-specific TCR depth and breadth did not differ between the two schedules, AZD1222 recipients who got a second dose at roughly 4 weeks were pooled with those who got a second dose at roughly 12 weeks. Trial participants were enrolled into age subgroups of 18-55, 56-69 and 70-plus years, which contained about 160, 30 and 59 TCR-sequenced participants, respectively. A total of 233 trial participants underwent TCR sequencing, of whom roughly 210 had received two doses of AZD1222 and around 25 had received two doses of the MenACWY control vaccine. On the study overall, not on this receptor specifically: The 56-69-year group was small, and its depth increase did not reach significance, likely because of low power. Participants were mostly white British and included more females than males, and it was suggested by the authors that clonal diversity may have been underestimated. Conclusions about previously exposed vaccinees are limited, since just five or six AZD1222 recipients were seropositive for SARS-CoV-2 at baseline. No day 14 peak-response samples were available, so repertoires were characterized only after the peak T cell response. The whole spike protein was spanned by vaccine-associated CD4 TCRs, and dominant responses were seen in regions 160-218 and 743-854. A significant rise in spike-specific TCR breadth and depth was observed after two AZD1222 doses relative to day 0 and relative to MenACWY recipients. Epitopes outside the regions mutated in the B.1.351 and B.1.1.7 variants were reportedly recognized by nearly half of the unique spike-specific TCRs.

The CDR3 regions of human TCRbeta chains were analyzed by immunosequencing. For the original study's pipeline: Repertoire TCRs were checked for matches against a reference library of SARS-CoV-2-specific TCRs that had been generated using the MIRA antigen-specificity platform. Breadth was defined as the fraction of unique TCRs that were SARS-CoV-2-associated, and depth was defined as the fraction of total T cells that were SARS-CoV-2-associated. Each spike-specific TCR was assigned to its reactive spike region and to a CD4 or CD8 class using the MIRA data. Log10-transformed breadth and depth values were compared by one-way ANOVA with Sidak's multiple comparisons tests. This is the immuneACCESS table as TCRdb keeps it, with only in-frame sequences that have V and J called. A part of the clones is gone; compared with another copy, unresolved V genes explain less than half, and the rest is unexplained. The V and J calls and the clone size are those of that table, but D and trimming were determined from the DNA. The sample data list 75,000 to 100,000 clones, and 80% to 90% of these were observed just once. Together, the top ten hold around 1.5% of the sample.

Concerning this clone: The specificity of this receptor is unknown. Qualities for individual bases were not recorded, and no much larger clone is one base off.

There are 16 amino acids in the CDR3, from cysteine to phenylalanine inclusive. The CDR3 DNA has 48 bases and is translated from base 1. Per the germline V gene (reference sequence), SEHNR is the CDR1 and FQNEAQ is the CDR2. V sheds 0 bases and J sheds 5 bases, leaving 14 bases between their ends. The label giving this sample's time point can be read as: baseline before first vaccination. Vaccinee samples came from UK trials COV001 and COV002, including a single-blind randomized controlled phase 2/3 trial of AZD1222 (ChAdOx1 nCoV-19) in healthy adults. For TCRbeta chain sequencing, PBMC samples from trial participants were taken at day 0 and at day 28 after the second dose.

The input for sequencing was peripheral blood, taken on day 0 of AZD1222 vaccination. The chain was built from TRBV7-9 and TRBJ2-1, with TRBD1 as a weak D call on 6 bases. This receptor was obtained from an adult in good health. This receptor has the CDR3 CASSLAPPDSNNEQFF. The sequenced DNA: TGTGCCAGCAGCTTAGCGCCCCCGGACAGTAACAATGAGCAGTTCTTC.